These 24 T cell receptor beta chains came from one sample sequenced in a study of T cells in Graves' hyperthyroidism and ophthalmopathy. Amplification of TCR beta CDR3 regions was performed using RNA transcripts as template. TCR CDR3 underwent first-round RT-PCR with the HTBI primer set. MiXCR, applied by TCRdb to the multiplex PCR reads, yields one record per CDR3 protein. Here the sample spans more than 300,000 distinct CDR3 sequences, 14% being singletons. The specimen sequenced was blood. Source of these receptors: a woman aged 55-70 years with Graves' hyperthyroidism.

This clonotype showed up many times. The rearrangement links TRBV18 to TRBJ1-1; possible D gene TRBD1, 5 bases. The CDR3 totals 16 residues. Trimming left V 2 bases short and J 0 bases short, with 13 bases between. CDR1 KGHSH and CDR2 LQKENI come from the germline V gene. This chain's CDR3 is CASSPFGGLVNTEAFF. The CDR3, as DNA: TGTGCCAGCTCACCATTCGGGGGACTCGTGAACACTGAAGCTTTCTTT.

The genes are TRBV20-1 and TRBJ2-7; D is perhaps TRBD2 (5 bases). Germline V gene lookup returns CDR1 DFQATT and CDR2 SNEGSKA (reference sequence). The CDR3 covers 15 residues. Trimming shortened V by 0 bases and J by 1 base, and 13 bases separated the two germline ends. CDR3 protein: CSARDMRDPSYEQYF. CDR3 coding DNA: TGCAGTGCTAGAGATATGAGGGATCCATCCTACGAGCAGTACTTC.

There are a few counts of this clonotype. The J gene is TRBJ1-6, the V gene TRBV19; the match to TRBD1 covers 8 bases. Looked up from germline, CDR1 is LNHDA and CDR2 is SQIVND (reference sequence). CDR3 length equals 16 residues. The V gene end was trimmed by 1 base and the J gene end by 5 bases; junction bases not matched to a gene: 4. CDR3 DNA: TGTGCCAGTAGTATAGGTGGCAGGGGGCATAATTCACCCCTCCACTTT. Its protein product is CASSIGGRGHNSPLHF.

This clonotype was counted many times. The chain has TRBV11-2 and TRBJ2-3, with D hard to call. The CDR3 is 13 residues long. V dropped 0 bases and J dropped 5 bases, with 6 bases sitting between them. Germline V gives CDR1 SGHAT, CDR2 FQNNGV. CDR3 loop: CASSLDLQDTQYF. DNA for the CDR3: TGTGCCAGCAGCTTAGATCTCCAAGATACGCAGTATTTT.

This clonotype has ten or more counts. The chain has TRBV11-2 and TRBJ1-1; 9 bases are a match to TRBD1. In germline, CDR1 is SGHAT, CDR2 FQNNGV. Losses at the gene ends were 4 bases for V and 4 bases for J; bases not matched to a gene: 4. This CDR3 region has 14 residues. This CDR3 is CASSWDRAGTEAFF. Here the CDR3 DNA reads TGTGCCAGCAGCTGGGACAGGGCGGGCACTGAAGCTTTCTTT.

Concerning this clonotype itself: Just one base apart from a much larger clone, this may be a read error. J is TRBJ2-1 and V is TRBV18; D is ambiguous. Germline V gives CDR1 KGHSH, CDR2 LQKENI. There are 14 residues in the CDR3. The DNA of the CDR3 is TGTGCCGGCTCACCATGGGCGGATAACAATGAGCAGTTCTTC. This gives the protein CAGSPWADNNEQFF. The whole variable domain, remainder taken from reference TRBV18 and TRBJ2-1, is NAGVMQNPRHLVRRRGQEARLRCSPMKGHSHVYWYRQLPEEGLKFMVYLQKENIIDESGMPKERFSAEFPKEGPSILRIQQVVRGDSAAYFCAGSPWADNNEQFFGPGTRLTVL.

This clonotype has just a few counts. The V gene is TRBV7-8, the J gene TRBJ1-1, with 8 bases aligning to TRBD1. The length of the CDR3 is 15 residues. V shed 5 bases, J shed 4 bases, and the junction held 9 bases outside the gene matches. CDR1 and CDR2 from the germline V gene are SGHVS and FQNEAQ. DNA for the CDR3: TGTGCCAGCAGCCCGACAGGGGTCTGGTCCACTGAAGCTTTCTTT. Amino acid sequence: CASSPTGVWSTEAFF.

In this sample, this clonotype turned up many times. This chain links TRBV2 with TRBJ1-2; D gene unclear. Trimming stripped 8 bases from V and 4 bases from J, with 20 bases between. The CDR3 consists of 15 residues. Looked up from germline, CDR1 is SNHLY and CDR2 is FYNNEI. This chain's CDR3 is CASAPESPESYGYTF. CDR3 nucleotide sequence: TGTGCCAGCGCCCCCGAGAGTCCCGAGAGCTATGGCTACACCTTC.

This clonotype was picked up a small number of times. The rearrangement uses TRBV4-1 and TRBJ2-7, with D perhaps TRBD2 (6 bases). Trimming cost V 0 bases and J 0 bases, with 12 bases left between them. This CDR3 region has 16 residues. Germline V gene lookup returns CDR1 MGHRA and CDR2 YSYEKL. The CDR3 bases are TGCGCCAGCAGCCAAGATAGGGCGGGGAGCTCCTACGAGCAGTACTTC. It is translated as CASSQDRAGSSYEQYF.

The sample holds many counts of this clonotype. The chain uses TRBV7-9 and TRBJ2-3, with D unresolved. CDR3 length: 15 amino acids. V was clipped by 5 bases and J by 2 bases, with 14 bases between them. Germline V gene data show CDR1 as SEHNR and CDR2 as FQNEAQ (reference sequence). The DNA of the CDR3 is TGTGCCAGCAGCGAATCGAGAAGGTCCACAGATACGCAGTATTTT. This gives the protein CASSESRRSTDTQYF.

This clonotype was detected ten times or more. The chain combines TRBV6-5 with TRBJ1-2; D gene ambiguous. There are 13 residues in the CDR3. V lost 2 bases, J lost 8 bases, and 12 bases lay in between. Germline V gives CDR1 MNHEY, CDR2 SVGAGI. In nucleotides, the CDR3 is TGTGCCAGCAGTTACCCGTCCGGAAGGGGCTACACCTTC. This encodes CASSYPSGRGYTF.

There are many counts of this clonotype. The chain links TRBV15 to TRBJ2-1; no clear D gene. The germline CDR1 and CDR2 sequences are LNHNV and YYDKDF (reference sequence). Trimming cost V 1 base and J 6 bases, with 4 bases left between them. The CDR3 has 12 amino acids. The CDR3 here is CATSRGPNEQFF. DNA for the CDR3: TGTGCCACCAGCAGAGGACCCAATGAGCAGTTCTTC.

The chain employs TRBV6-1 and TRBJ1-2; TRBD1 matches 12 bases. After removal of 6 bases from V and 4 bases from J, the junction contained 3 bases not matched to a gene. Germline values: CDR1 MNHNS, CDR2 SASEGT. The CDR3 is made up of 14 amino acids. The CDR3 nucleotides are TGTGCCAGCAGCGGGACAGGGGGCAGCTATGGCTACACCTTC. Its translation is CASSGTGGSYGYTF.

This chain connects TRBV5-1 to TRBJ2-3; either TRBD1 or TRBD2 may supply D (5 bases each). Germline V gene lookup returns CDR1 SGHRS and CDR2 YFSETQ. The CDR3 length is 13 residues. V gave up 5 bases and J gave up 3 bases, with 10 bases separating them. CDR3 in amino acids: CASSRDPTDTQYF. For the CDR3, the DNA is TGCGCCAGCAGTCGGGACCCTACAGATACGCAGTATTTT.

This clonotype was counted at least ten times. The V gene is TRBV20-1, the J gene TRBJ2-7; perhaps TRBD2 as D (5 bases). This CDR3 spans 12 amino acids. Trimming took off 3 bases at V and 5 bases at J, with 11 bases between the two ends. The germline V gene encodes CDR1 DFQATT and CDR2 SNEGSKA (reference sequence). Written as DNA, the CDR3 is TGCAGTGCTAGCCGACGGGGAAACGAGCAGTACTTC. Translated: CSASRRGNEQYF.

This clonotype was seen ten or more times. V usage is TRBV10-1 and J usage is TRBJ2-3; 12 positions agree with TRBD2. V lost 3 bases to trimming and J lost 3 bases; unmatched junction nucleotides: 4. Germline V gene lookup returns CDR1 WNHNN and CDR2 SYGVQD (reference sequence). The length of the CDR3 is 16 residues. Here the CDR3 DNA reads TGCGCCAGCAGTGACCTAGCGGGAGGGCCAACAGATACGCAGTATTTT. This codes for CASSDLAGGPTDTQYF.

This chain joins TRBV7-6 and TRBJ2-1; 11 bases are shared with TRBD1. The CDR3 length is 16 residues. In germline, CDR1 is SGHVS, CDR2 FNYEAQ. V lost 5 bases, J lost 3 bases, and 6 bases stayed unmatched. As DNA, the CDR3 is TGTGCCAGCAGCCGCGCCGGGACAGGGGGCTACAATGAGCAGTTCTTC. Translation gives CASSRAGTGGYNEQFF.

Ten or more counts support this clonotype. The chain couples TRBV11-2 to TRBJ1-4, with D tentatively TRBD1 (5 bases). V shed 5 bases and J shed 5 bases, with 15 bases lying between them. The CDR3 extends over 15 amino acids. The V gene's germline CDR1 is SGHAT and CDR2 FQNNGV. The CDR3 loop is CASSPTGGTNEKLFF. In DNA, the CDR3 is TGTGCCAGCAGCCCGACGGGGGGGACCAATGAAAAACTGTTTTTT.

Regarding this clonotype: This could be a read error, since a much larger clone is one nucleotide away. Because it lacks the conserved phenylalanine or tryptophan at the end, this CDR3 is likely a read error. The chain combines TRBV28 with TRBJ2-7; perhaps TRBD1 as D (6 bases). CDR1 is MDHEN, CDR2 SYDVKM, per germline. V was shortened by 3 bases and J by 5 bases, with 11 bases between the two germline ends. The CDR3 has 13 residues. CDR3: CASSLLTGDEQYI. Here the CDR3 DNA reads TGTGCCAGCAGTTTGTTGACAGGAGACGAGCAGTACATC.

The CDR3 nucleotides are TGTGCCAGCAGCGTCAGCCGATTGTACAATGAGCAGTTCTTC. It encodes CASSVSRLYNEQFF. This chain joins TRBV9 and TRBJ2-1; D not resolved. CDR1 is SGDLS, CDR2 YYNGEE, per germline. The CDR3 length is 14 residues. Trimming removed 2 bases from V and 4 bases from J, with 10 bases in between.

This clonotype was detected many times. The chain couples TRBV4-1 to TRBJ2-4; the D gene is possibly TRBD1 (5 bases). The CDR3 loop spans 16 amino acids. V was clipped by 2 bases and J by 5 bases, with 16 bases between them. Germline CDR1 MGHRA, CDR2 YSYEKL. The DNA of the CDR3 is TGCGCCAGCAGCCAACCCCGACAGTACGCCGAAAACATTCAGTACTTC. This translates into CASSQPRQYAENIQYF.

There are a few counts of this clonotype. The rearrangement links TRBV20-1 to TRBJ2-3, with TRBD2 as a possible D gene (5 bases). CDR1 and CDR2 from the germline V gene are DFQATT and SNEGSKA (reference sequence). V was pared by 1 base and J by 4 bases, with 9 bases between. This CDR3 has 13 amino acids. The CDR3 sequence: CSARAEAADTQYF. CDR3 bases: TGCAGTGCTAGAGCGGAGGCGGCAGATACGCAGTATTTT.

This clonotype has at least ten counts. In nucleotides, the CDR3 is TGTGCCACCAGTGATCCAACACAGGGGATCGGCAATACGCAGTATTTT. As protein: CATSDPTQGIGNTQYF. This chain links TRBV24-1 with TRBJ2-3; 7 bases fit TRBD1. CDR3 length: 16 amino acids. The V segment lost 3 bases and the J segment 7 bases; nucleotides outside the gene matches: 12. Looked up from germline, CDR1 is KGHDR and CDR2 is SFDVKD.

The CDR3 loop is CSPVGLASTDTQYF. The CDR3 nucleotides read TGCAGCCCCGTGGGGCTAGCGTCGACAGATACGCAGTATTTT. This chain connects TRBV20-1 to TRBJ2-3, with a weak D call TRBD2 (6 bases). This CDR3 comprises 14 residues. Germline CDR1 and CDR2: DFQATT and SNEGSKA (reference sequence).